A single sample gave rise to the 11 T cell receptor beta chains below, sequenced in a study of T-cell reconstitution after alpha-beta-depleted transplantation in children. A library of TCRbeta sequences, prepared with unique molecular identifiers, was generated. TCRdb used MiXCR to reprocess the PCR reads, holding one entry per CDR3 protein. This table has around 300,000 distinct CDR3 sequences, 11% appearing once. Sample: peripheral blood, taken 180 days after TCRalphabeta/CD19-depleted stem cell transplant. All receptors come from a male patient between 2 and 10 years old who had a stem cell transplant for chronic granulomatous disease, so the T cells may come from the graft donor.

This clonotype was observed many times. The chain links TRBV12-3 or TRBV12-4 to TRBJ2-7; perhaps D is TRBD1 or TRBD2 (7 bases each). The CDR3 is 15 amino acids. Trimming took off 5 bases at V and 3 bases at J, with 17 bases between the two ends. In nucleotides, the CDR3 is TGTGCCAGCAGTCTCAGACAGGGAGGGATCTACGAGCAGTACTTC. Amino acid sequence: CASSLRQGGIYEQYF.

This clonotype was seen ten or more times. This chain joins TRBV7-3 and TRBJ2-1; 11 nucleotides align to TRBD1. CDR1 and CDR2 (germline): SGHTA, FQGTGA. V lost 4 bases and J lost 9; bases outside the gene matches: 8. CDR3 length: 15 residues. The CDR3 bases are TGTGCCAGCAGCTCCGGACAGGGGGCAGCGAGTGAGCAGTTCTTC. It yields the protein CASSSGQGAASEQFF.

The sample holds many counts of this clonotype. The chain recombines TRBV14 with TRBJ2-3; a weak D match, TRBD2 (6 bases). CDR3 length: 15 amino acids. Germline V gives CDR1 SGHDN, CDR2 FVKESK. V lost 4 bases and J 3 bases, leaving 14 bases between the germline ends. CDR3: CASSPLGTATDTQYF. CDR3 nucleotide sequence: TGTGCCAGCAGCCCGTTAGGGACTGCAACAGATACGCAGTATTTT.

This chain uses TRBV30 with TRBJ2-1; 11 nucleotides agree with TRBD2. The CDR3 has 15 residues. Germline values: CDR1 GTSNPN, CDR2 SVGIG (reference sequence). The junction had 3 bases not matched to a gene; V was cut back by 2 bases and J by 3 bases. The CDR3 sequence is CAWSTTSGIYNEQFF. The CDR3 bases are TGTGCCTGGAGTACGACTAGCGGGATCTACAATGAGCAGTTCTTC.

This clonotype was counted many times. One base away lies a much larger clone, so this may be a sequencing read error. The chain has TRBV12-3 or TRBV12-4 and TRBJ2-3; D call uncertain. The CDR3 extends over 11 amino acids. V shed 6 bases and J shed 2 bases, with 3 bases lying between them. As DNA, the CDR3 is TGTGCCAGCAGGTACACAGATACGCAGTATTTT. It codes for CASRYTDTQYF.

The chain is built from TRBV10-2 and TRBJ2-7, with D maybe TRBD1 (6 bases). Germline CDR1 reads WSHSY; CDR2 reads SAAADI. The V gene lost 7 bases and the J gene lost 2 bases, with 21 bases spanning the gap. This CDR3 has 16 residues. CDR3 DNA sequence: TGCGCCAGCACACGAAAACGAACAGGGTCTCCCTACGAGCAGTACTTC. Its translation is CASTRKRTGSPYEQYF.

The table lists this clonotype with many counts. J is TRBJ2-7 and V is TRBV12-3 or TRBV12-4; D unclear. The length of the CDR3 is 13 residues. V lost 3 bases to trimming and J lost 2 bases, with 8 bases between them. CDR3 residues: CASSFGTAYEQYF. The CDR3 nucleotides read TGTGCCAGCAGTTTTGGTACAGCCTACGAGCAGTACTTC.

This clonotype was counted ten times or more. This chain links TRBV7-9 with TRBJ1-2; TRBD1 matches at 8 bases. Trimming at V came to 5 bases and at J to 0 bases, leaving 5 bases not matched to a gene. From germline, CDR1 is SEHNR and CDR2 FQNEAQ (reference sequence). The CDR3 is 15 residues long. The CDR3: CASSRDRLTNYGYTF. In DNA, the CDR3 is TGTGCCAGCAGCCGGGACAGGCTGACTAACTATGGCTACACCTTC.

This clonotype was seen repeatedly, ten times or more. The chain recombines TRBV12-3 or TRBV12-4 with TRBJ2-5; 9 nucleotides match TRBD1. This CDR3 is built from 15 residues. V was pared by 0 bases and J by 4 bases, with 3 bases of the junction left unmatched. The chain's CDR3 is CASSLAVTGGETQYF. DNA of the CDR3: TGTGCCAGCAGTTTAGCAGTGACAGGGGGAGAGACCCAGTACTTC.

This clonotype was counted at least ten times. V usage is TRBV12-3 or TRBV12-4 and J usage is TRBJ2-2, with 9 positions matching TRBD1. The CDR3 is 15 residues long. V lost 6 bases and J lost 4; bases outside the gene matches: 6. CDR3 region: CASSPGQGFTGELFF. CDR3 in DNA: TGTGCCAGCAGCCCGGGACAGGGATTCACCGGGGAGCTGTTTTTT.

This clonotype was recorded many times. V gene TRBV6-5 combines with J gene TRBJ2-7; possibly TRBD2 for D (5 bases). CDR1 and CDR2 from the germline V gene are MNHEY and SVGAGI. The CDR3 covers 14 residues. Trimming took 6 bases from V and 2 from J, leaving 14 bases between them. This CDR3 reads CASSPGIQPYEQYF. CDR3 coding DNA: TGTGCCAGCAGCCCGGGAATTCAGCCCTACGAGCAGTACTTC.